The clone carrying this TCR beta chain was seen repeatedly, ten times or more. Trimming pared 0 bases from V and 0 bases from J, leaving 11 bases between. Germline CDR1 reads SQVTM; CDR2 reads ANQGSEA. The CDR3 runs 15 residues. Methods described previously, with TCR primers listed, were used for bulk TCR libraries. Each CDR3 protein gets one entry after TCRdb re-called the PCR reads with MiXCR. The sample includes 250,000 to 400,000 distinct CDR3 sequences, 20% to 25% seen only once; the top ten take roughly 0.86%. The entry originates in a study of molecular identifiers for immune sequencing clone quantification.

Material: naive CD8+ T cells from blood, with Jurkat cell RNA spiked in. Subset in this sample: FACS-sorted CD8+CD4-CCR7+CD45RA+ naive T cells. This rearrangement joins TRBV29-1 to TRBJ1-2; D unresolved. This clonotype was obtained from a human donor in good health. Some libraries in this study had Jurkat cell RNA spiked in. Here the CDR3 reads CSVEDAASSNYGYTF. The CDR3 DNA reads TGCAGCGTTGAAGATGCGGCATCTTCTAACTATGGCTACACCTTC. The full variable domain, its missing parts supplied by reference TRBV29-1 and TRBJ1-2, is SAVISQKPSRDICQRGTSLTIQCQVDSQVTMMFWYRQQPGQSLTLIATANQGSEATYESGFVIDKFPISRPNLTFSTLTVSNMSPEDSSIYLCSVEDAASSNYGYTFGSGTRLTVV.